What follows describes a single T cell receptor beta chain. The CDR3 extends over 14 amino acids. Germline trimming cut 0 bases from V and 5 bases from J; bases unmatched to any gene: 5. Germline V gene sequence: CDR1 SGDLS, CDR2 YYNGEE. This record comes from a study of blood T cell repertoires in COVID-19. The data were produced by immunoSEQ multiplex PCR, yet TCRdb's version contains in-frame clones alone and is incomplete. The repertoire has under 450,000 clones, around 87% of them found once; the top ten carry 1% to 1.5%. This receptor was obtained from a man between 25 and 39 years old who had recovered from COVID-19. The sample was PBMCs or T cells enriched from blood (not recorded which). This sequence joins TRBV9 and TRBJ2-7, with 7 bases aligning to TRBD1. The CDR3 nucleotides are TGTGCCAGCAGCGTAGCGGGACAGAGAAACGAGCAGTACTTC. Translation gives CASSVAGQRNEQYF.